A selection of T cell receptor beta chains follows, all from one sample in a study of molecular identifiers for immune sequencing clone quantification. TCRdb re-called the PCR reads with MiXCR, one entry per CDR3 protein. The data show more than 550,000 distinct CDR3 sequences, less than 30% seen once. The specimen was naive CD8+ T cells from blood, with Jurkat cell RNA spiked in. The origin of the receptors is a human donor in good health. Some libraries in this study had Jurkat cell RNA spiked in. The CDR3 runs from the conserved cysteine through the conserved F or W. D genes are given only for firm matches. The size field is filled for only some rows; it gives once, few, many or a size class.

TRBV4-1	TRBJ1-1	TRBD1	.	TGCGCCAGCAGCCAGGGACCGGACAGGGGGACCCCTGAAGCTTTCTTT	CASSQGPDRGTPEAFF
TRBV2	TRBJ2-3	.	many	TGTGCCAGCAGAGGCGGGACTTCTAGCACAGATACGCAGTATTTT	CASRGGTSSTDTQYF
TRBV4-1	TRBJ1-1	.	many	TGCGCCAGCAGCCAAGATAGTTCGGGAATTGGGCTTGTCGAAGCTTTCTTT	CASSQDSSGIGLVEAFF
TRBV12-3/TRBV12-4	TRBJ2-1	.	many	TGTGCCAGCAGTTTTCCCAAGGTTCGTCCCGGAGGATACAATGAGCAGTTCTTC	CASSFPKVRPGGYNEQFF
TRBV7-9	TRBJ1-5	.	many	TGTGCCAGCAGCTTAGATTACGGGAATCAGCCCCAGCATTTT	CASSLDYGNQPQHF
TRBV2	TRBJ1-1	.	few	TGTGCCAGCATTACGTTAATGAACACTGAAGCTTTCTTT	CASITLMNTEAFF
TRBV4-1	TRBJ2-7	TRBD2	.	TGCGCCAGCAGCCAAGGGCACGGAGCGGGAGGGTCTGAGCAGTACTTC	CASSQGHGAGGSEQYF
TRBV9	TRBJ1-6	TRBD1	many	TGTGCCAGCAGCGGAGGACAGGGCTCACCCCTCCACTTT	CASSGGQGSPLHF
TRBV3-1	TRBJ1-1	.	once	TGTGCCAACAGCCAAGGGTCAGCCACTGAAGCTTTCTTT	CANSQGSATEAFF
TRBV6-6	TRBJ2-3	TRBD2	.	TGTGCCAGCAGTTACACTGGACTAGCGGGGGCAACTGATACGCAGTATTTT	CASSYTGLAGATDTQYF
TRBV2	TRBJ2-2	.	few	TGTGCCAGCAGTGAATCACTAGATCTAGGGGAGCTGTTTTTT	CASSESLDLGELFF
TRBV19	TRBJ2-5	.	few	TGTGCCAGTACCCGTTCGGGGGCGCGAGAGACCCAGTACTTC	CASTRSGARETQYF
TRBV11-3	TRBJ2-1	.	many	TGTGCCAGCAGCTTATGGGGCAATGAGCAGTTCTTC	CASSLWGNEQFF
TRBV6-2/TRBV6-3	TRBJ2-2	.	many	TGTGCCAGCAGTTACGTCCAGAACACCGGGGAGCTGTTTTTT	CASSYVQNTGELFF
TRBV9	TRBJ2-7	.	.	TGTGCCAGCAGCGTAGGACAGTCCGCAGCCTACGAGCAGTACTTC	CASSVGQSAAYEQYF
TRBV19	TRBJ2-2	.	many	TGTGCCAGTACCCTCCAGGTTTCCGGGGAGCTGTTTTTT	CASTLQVSGELFF
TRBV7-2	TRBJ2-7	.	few	TGTGCCAGCAGCACCGGACTTGGACTTGAATACGAGCAGTGCTTC	CASSTGLGLEYEQCF
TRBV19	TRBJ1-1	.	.	TGTGCCAGTGGTGCAGGGATAAACACTGAAGCTTTCTTT	CASGAGINTEAFF
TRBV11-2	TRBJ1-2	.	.	TGTGCCAGCAGCTTAGATCAGGGAGGAGACTATGGCTACACCTTC	CASSLDQGGDYGYTF
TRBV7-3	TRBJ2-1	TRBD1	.	TGTGCCAGCAGCTTAGGGACAGGGGGCCCGATACGTGATGAGCAGTTCTTC	CASSLGTGGPIRDEQFF
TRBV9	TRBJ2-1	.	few	TGTGCCAGCAGCGTAGGAGAGAGGGGGTTGAATGAGCAGTTCTTC	CASSVGERGLNEQFF
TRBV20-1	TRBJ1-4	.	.	TGCAGTGCTAGAGGCAGAACAGGGTTGAATGAAAAACTGCTTTTT	CSARGRTGLNEKLLF
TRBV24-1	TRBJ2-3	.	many	TGTGCCACCAGTGATTTGCAGACAGACGGCACAGATACGCAGTATTTT	CATSDLQTDGTDTQYF
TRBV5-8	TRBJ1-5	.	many	TGTGCCAGCAGGCAAGTAGGTATCAGCTGGCCCCAGCATTTT	CASRQVGISWPQHF
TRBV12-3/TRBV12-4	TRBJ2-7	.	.	TGTGCCAGCAGTTTAGGGAAAGGGGGAAACGAGCAGTACTTC	CASSLGKGGNEQYF
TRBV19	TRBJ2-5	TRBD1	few	TGTGCCAGTAGTATAGGAGGACAGGGGGCTGGGACCCAGTACTTC	CASSIGGQGAGTQYF
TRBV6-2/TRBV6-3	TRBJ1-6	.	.	TGTGCCAGCAGTTACGACGGCGGCCTGTCACCCCTCCACTTT	CASSYDGGLSPLHF
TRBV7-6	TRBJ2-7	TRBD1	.	TGTGCCAGCAGCCCCGGACAGGGAGTTAACGAGCAGTACTTC	CASSPGQGVNEQYF
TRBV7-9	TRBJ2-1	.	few	TGTGCCAGCAGCCTTCCAGGGAGAGCCCATGAGCAGTTCTTC	CASSLPGRAHEQFF
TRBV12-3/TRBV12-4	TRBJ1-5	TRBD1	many	TGTGCCAGCAGTTTAGGACAGGGAGCCTCTCAGCCCCAGCATTTT	CASSLGQGASQPQHF
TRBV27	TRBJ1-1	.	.	TGTGCCAGCAGTTTATACGGGGGTATGAACACTGAAGCTTTCTTT	CASSLYGGMNTEAFF
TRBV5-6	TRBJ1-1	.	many	TGTGCCAGCAGCTTGGCCTTGGCGCCTGAAGCTTTCTTT	CASSLALAPEAFF
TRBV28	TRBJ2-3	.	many	TGTGCCAGCAGTAGATGGGGCGATACGCAGTATTTT	CASSRWGDTQYF
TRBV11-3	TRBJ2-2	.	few	TGTGCCAGCAGCCCCTTCACGGGGGCCGGGGAGCTGTTTTTT	CASSPFTGAGELFF
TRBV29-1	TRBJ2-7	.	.	TGCAGCGTTGAAGTAAAGCGGACGAGCTCCTACGAGCAGTACTTC	CSVEVKRTSSYEQYF
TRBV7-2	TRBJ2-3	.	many	TGTGCCAGCAGCTTAGCGGTGGCGGTCAGCACAGATACGCAGTATTTT	CASSLAVAVSTDTQYF
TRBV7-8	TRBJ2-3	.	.	TGTGCCCCCAGCCCCCGCCCCGGGGGCGCTAGCCCCCCCGTTGTTACGCAGTATTTT	CAPSPRPGGASPPVVTQYF
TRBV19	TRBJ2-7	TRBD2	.	TGTGCCAGTAGTATAGCAAGCGGGGCCTACGAGCAGTACTTC	CASSIASGAYEQYF
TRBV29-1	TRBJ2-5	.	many	TGCAGCGTTGATATAGTCGCGGCTCCTCAAGAGACCCAGTACTTC	CSVDIVAAPQETQYF
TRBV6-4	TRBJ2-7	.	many	TGTGCCAGCAGTGGGGGTCTGGGTACCGAGCAGTACTTC	CASSGGLGTEQYF
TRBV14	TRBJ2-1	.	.	TGTGCCAGCAGCCTCCAGGACGGGGCCTACAATGAGCAGTTCTTC	CASSLQDGAYNEQFF
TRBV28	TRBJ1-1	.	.	TGTGCCGGGAAGAAGACGTTGGCCATGAACACTGAAGCTTTCTTT	CAGKKTLAMNTEAFF
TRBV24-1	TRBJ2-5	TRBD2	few	TGTGCCACCAGTGACCCCGGACTAGCCGAGACCCAGTACTTC	CATSDPGLAETQYF
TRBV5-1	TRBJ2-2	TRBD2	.	TGCGCCAGCAGCCCCGCGGGGGGGAACACCGGGGAGCTGTTTTTT	CASSPAGGNTGELFF
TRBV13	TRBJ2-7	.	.	TGTGCCAGCAGCGAAGGCCGCGGCTCCTACGAGCAGTCCTTC	CASSEGRGSYEQSF
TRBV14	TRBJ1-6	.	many	TGTGCCAGCAGCCAAGAAGGCCGGGGTGGGCCCCTCCACTTT	CASSQEGRGGPLHF
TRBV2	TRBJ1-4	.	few	TGTGCCAGCAGTGTAGTTGAAAAACTGCTTTTT	CASSVVEKLLF
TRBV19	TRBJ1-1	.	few	TGTGCCAGTACTCTTCAACCCGGGGCGAACACTGAAGCTTTCTTT	CASTLQPGANTEAFF
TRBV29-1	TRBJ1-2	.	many	TGCAGCGTTCAGGGTCGCTATGGCTACACCTTC	CSVQGRYGYTF
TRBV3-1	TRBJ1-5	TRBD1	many	TGTGCCAGCAGCCAAGGACAGGGAGGTAGCAATCAGCCCCAGCATTTT	CASSQGQGGSNQPQHF
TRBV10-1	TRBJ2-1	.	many	TGCGCCAGCAGTGAAGTCAGGACCTCCTACAATGAGCAGTTCTTC	CASSEVRTSYNEQFF
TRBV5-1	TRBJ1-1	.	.	TGCGCCGGCAAGTTTTTGTCGGGGAACACTGAAGCTTCCTTT	CAGKFLSGNTEASF
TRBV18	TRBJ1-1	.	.	TGTGCCAGCTCACCAGTCGACAGTAAAACGAACACTGAAGCTTTCTTT	CASSPVDSKTNTEAFF
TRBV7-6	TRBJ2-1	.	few	TGTGCCAGCAGCTTAGTACTAGATTACAATGAGCAGTTCTTC	CASSLVLDYNEQFF
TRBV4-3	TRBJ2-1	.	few	TGCGCCAGCAGCCAAGAAGTACTAGCCCCCTACAATGAGCAGTTCTTC	CASSQEVLAPYNEQFF